The 28 T cell receptor beta chains in this list originate from one sample, sequenced in a study of post-analysis software for immune sequencing data. Study results and limitations: A handful of TRBV segments were significantly more frequent in patients than in controls. TRBV5-6, TRBV5-1 and TRBV20-1 were among these segments.

Their target antigens are unknown. Tagging with unique molecular identifiers was a feature of the TCR beta cDNA libraries. TCRdb independently ran MiXCR on the PCR reads; one entry per CDR3 protein. Of a few hundred thousand distinct CDR3 sequences listed, 36% are singletons. Sequenced sample: blood. The receptors derive from a girl aged 5-17 years with multiple sclerosis.

This clonotype was counted only a few times. CDR3 DNA sequence: TGTGCCAGCAGTAGGGCCCTAGAGACCCAGTACTTC. Its protein is CASSRALETQYF. The rearrangement links TRBV6-6 to TRBJ2-5, with D hard to call. V was shortened by 5 bases and J by 4 bases, with 8 bases between the two germline ends. The CDR3 length is 12 residues. Germline CDR1 MNHNY, CDR2 SVGAGI (reference sequence).

As to this clonotype: This may arise from a read error, as a much more abundant clone is one base away. The chain carries TRBV7-9 and TRBJ1-6, with D uncertain. Per germline, CDR1 SEHNR and CDR2 FQNEAQ (reference sequence). Between the trimmed V and J ends, which lost 5 bases and 6 bases, there was a span of 17 bases. This CDR3 is built from 16 residues. The CDR3 here is CASSPHGPWTNSPLHF. Written as DNA, the CDR3 is TGTGCCAGCAGCCCCCACGGCCCATGGACTAATTCACCCCTCCACTTT.

There are many counts of this clonotype. The chain employs TRBV6-5 and TRBJ2-1, with 10 bases matching TRBD2. V shed 2 bases and J 8 bases; nucleotides not matched to a gene: 15. The germline CDR1 and CDR2 sequences are MNHEY and SVGAGI. The CDR3 runs 18 residues. CDR3: CASSYLNTGTSEADEQFF. The CDR3 DNA reads TGTGCCAGCAGTTACCTCAACACCGGGACTAGCGAGGCCGATGAGCAGTTCTTC.

This clonotype was seen repeatedly, ten times or more. This sequence joins TRBV20-1 and TRBJ1-5; TRBD1 agrees at 10 bases. The CDR3 extends over 13 amino acids. CDR1 DFQATT and CDR2 SNEGSKA come from the germline V gene (reference sequence). J was trimmed by 5 bases and V by 6 bases; bases with no gene match: 4. In nucleotides, the CDR3 is TGCAGTGCCATCGGGACAGGGGATCAGCCCCAGCATTTT. This encodes CSAIGTGDQPQHF.

This clonotype appeared a few times. The chain has TRBV2 and TRBJ2-1; D remains unclear. Trimming removed 4 bases at V and 5 bases at J, with 6 bases between. The CDR3 loop spans 12 amino acids. From germline, CDR1 is SNHLY and CDR2 FYNNEI. CDR3 loop: CASSGQHNEQFF. In DNA, the CDR3 is TGTGCCAGCAGTGGTCAGCACAATGAGCAGTTCTTC.

This clonotype was found a few times. Possible read error: a much larger clone is one base away. The rearrangement joins TRBV15 to TRBJ2-1; the match to TRBD2 covers 7 bases. The DNA end is a closer match to TRBJ2-7, so the J assignment may be wrong. This CDR3 has 18 amino acids. Germline V gene lookup returns CDR1 LNHNV and CDR2 YYDKDF (reference sequence). The CDR3 nucleotides read TGTGCCACCAGCAGAGATGCAGGCGGGAGTACGCCCTACAATGAGCAGTACTTC. It translates to CATSRDAGGSTPYNEQYF.

The chain carries TRBV5-1 and TRBJ2-5; D gene uncertain. The CDR3 has 15 amino acids. The V gene lost 0 bases and the J gene lost 14 bases, with 23 bases spanning the gap. Per germline, CDR1 SGHRS and CDR2 YFSETQ. This CDR3 is CASSLALTRSNEQYF. CDR3 DNA sequence: TGCGCCAGCAGCTTGGCACTGACTCGTAGCAATGAGCAATACTTC.

This clonotype was observed many times. V gene TRBV11-2 combines with J gene TRBJ2-3; weak D call: TRBD1 (5 bases). CDR3 length: 16 amino acids. The V gene's germline CDR1 is SGHAT and CDR2 FQNNGV. Trimming removed 0 bases at V and 3 bases at J, with 13 bases between. CDR3 nucleotide sequence: TGTGCCAGCAGCTTAGATCCCGACAGAAGGACAGATACGCAGTATTTT. Residues: CASSLDPDRRTDTQYF.

This chain uses TRBV29-1 with TRBJ2-1; D might be TRBD1 (6 bases). The CDR3 totals 13 residues. Germline V gives CDR1 SQVTM, CDR2 ANQGSEA. V was shortened by 4 bases and J by 9 bases, with 16 bases between the two germline ends. The CDR3 DNA follows: TGCAGCGTTGGAGGGGGAGTTCTTGGTGAGCAGTTCTTC. Protein: CSVGGGVLGEQFF.

On this clonotype itself: One end of the junction does not line up with germline, which may come from a read error. The J gene is TRBJ2-3, the V gene TRBV12-3 or TRBV12-4, with 8 positions matching TRBD2. The CDR3 runs 18 residues. In nucleotides, the CDR3 is TGTGCCAGCAGTTCCCGGCTCAAAGCGGGAGTGGGCACAGATACGGAGTATTTT. Its protein is CASSSRLKAGVGTDTEYF.

This clonotype was counted a few times. In nucleotides, the CDR3 is TGCAGTCAAGCGCGACAGGGGACGATCTACGAGCAGTACTTC. Translating it yields CSQARQGTIYEQYF. J is TRBJ2-7 and V is TRBV20-1, with 8 bases lining up with TRBD1. V trimming: 8 bases; J trimming: 3 bases; junction bases outside the gene matches: 12. In germline, CDR1 is DFQATT, CDR2 SNEGSKA (reference sequence). This CDR3 spans 14 amino acids.

This clonotype came up many times. This chain connects TRBV4-1 to TRBJ2-1, with 8 bases fitting TRBD2. Per germline, CDR1 MGHRA and CDR2 YSYEKL. The CDR3 spans 16 residues. The ends lost 0 bases at V and 10 bases at J; junction bases unmatched: 11. CDR3 region: CASSQENSGVHREQFF. DNA of the CDR3: TGCGCCAGCAGCCAAGAGAATAGCGGGGTGCATAGAGAGCAGTTCTTC.

This chain uses TRBV14 with TRBJ2-1; D unresolved. Germline lookup yields CDR1 SGHDN and CDR2 FVKESK. The CDR3 length is 15 residues. With 0 bases removed from V and 12 bases from J, the gap between germline ends came to 18 bases. Written as DNA, the CDR3 is TGTGCCAGCAGCCAAGATCAAAGGCTGGGCTCGGCGCAGTTCTTC. This translates into CASSQDQRLGSAQFF.

Comments on this clonotype: A junction boundary mismatches the germline segment, possibly from a read error. The chain carries TRBV11-2 and TRBJ2-3; 7 bases map to TRBD1. The CDR3 consists of 18 residues. CDR1 and CDR2 (germline): SGHAT, FQNNGV. The CDR3 spells CASSLGSGTAISTGTQYF. The CDR3 DNA reads TGTGCCAGCAGCTTAGGGTCCGGGACAGCAATTAGCACAGGTACGCAGTATTTT. Together with reference TRBV11-2 and TRBJ2-3, the CDR3 gives the full variable domain: EAGVAQSPRYKIIEKRQSVAFWCNPISGHATLYWYQQILGQGPKLLIQFQNNGVVDDSQLPKDRFSAERLKGVDSTLKIQPAKLEDSAVYLCASSLGSGTAISTGTQYFGPGTRLTVL.

At least ten counts were recorded for this clonotype. The gene calls are TRBV10-3 and TRBJ1-2; unclear D gene. The germline CDR1 and CDR2 sequences are ENHRY and SYGVKD. There are 14 residues in the CDR3. V was shortened by 3 bases and J by 8 bases, with 16 bases between the two germline ends. The CDR3 coding sequence is TGTGCCATCAGTGATTGGGGAGGCGGCAAAGGCTACACCTTC. This translates into CAISDWGGGKGYTF.

V is TRBV6-5 and J is TRBJ2-3; TRBD2 agrees at 7 bases. This CDR3 has 16 residues. With 7 bases clipped from V and 3 bases from J, the junction kept 13 bases outside the gene matches. Germline-derived CDR1 and CDR2 are MNHEY and SVGAGI. For the CDR3, the DNA is TGTGCCAGCACCCCCCGCGGGGGTATCAGTACAGATACGCAGTATTTT. Its protein product is CASTPRGGISTDTQYF.

The chain has TRBV5-1 and TRBJ1-1; 8 nucleotides line up with TRBD1. This CDR3 contains 15 residues. The V gene's germline CDR1 is SGHRS and CDR2 YFSETQ. The J segment lost 1 base and the V segment lost 0 bases, leaving 2 bases of the junction unmatched. Written as DNA, the CDR3 is TGCGCCAGCAGCTTGGAGGGACAGGAGAACACTGAAGCTTTCTTT. Protein: CASSLEGQENTEAFF. The full variable domain, its missing parts supplied by reference TRBV5-1 and TRBJ1-1, is KAGVTQTPRYLIKTRGQQVTLSCSPISGHRSVSWYQQTPGQGLQFLFEYFSETQRNKGNFPGRFSGRQFSNSRSEMNVSTLELGDSALYLCASSLEGQENTEAFFGQGTRLTVV.

This clonotype was counted ten times or more. The chain recombines TRBV6-1 with TRBJ2-7; 7 bases fit TRBD1. This CDR3 region has 14 residues. V dropped 6 bases and J dropped 0; count of bases not matched to a gene: 5. Per the germline V gene, CDR1 is MNHNS and CDR2 is SASEGT. The CDR3, as DNA: TGTGCCAGCAGCAGGACAGGTAGCTCCTACGAGCAGTACTTC. Residues: CASSRTGSSYEQYF.

This clonotype was found a few times. A much larger clone is a single base away; this may be a read error. This sequence joins TRBV7-8 and TRBJ2-1; no clear D. Germline V lookup: CDR1 SGHVS, CDR2 FQNEAQ. The CDR3 extends over 16 amino acids. V was shortened by 5 bases and J by 7 bases, with 21 bases between the two germline ends. CDR3 bases: TGTGCCAGCAGCCCCGGACGAGTCGTAATTGGGAATGAGCAGTTCTTC. Translated: CASSPGRVVIGNEQFF.

Comments on this clonotype: At one of its ends the junction is not consistent with the germline gene, which may arise from a read error. The chain carries TRBV11-2 and TRBJ1-4, with 7 bases aligning to TRBD1. The germline V gene encodes CDR1 SGHAT and CDR2 FQNNGV. The CDR3 spans 16 residues. The CDR3 bases are TGTGCCGGCAGCTCCGTAACAGGGGCAACTAATGAAAAACTGTTTTTT. Residues: CAGSSVTGATNEKLFF.

This clonotype was counted at least ten times. The genes are TRBV20-1 and TRBJ2-7; TRBD2 matches at 7 bases. The V gene's germline CDR1 is DFQATT and CDR2 SNEGSKA (reference sequence). CDR3 length equals 13 residues. Trimming took 0 bases from V and 3 from J; bases not matched to a gene: 2. DNA for the CDR3: TGCAGTGCTAGAGAGAGGGAGGGCTACGAGCAGTACTTC. Its protein product is CSAREREGYEQYF.

The rearrangement joins TRBV9 to TRBJ2-6; D is undetermined. Germline CDR1 is SGDLS and CDR2 is YYNGEE. Between the trimmed V and J ends, which lost 4 bases and 4 bases, there was a span of 6 bases. CDR3 length: 13 amino acids. Here the CDR3 reads CASSRVGANVLTF. CDR3 DNA sequence: TGTGCCAGCAGCCGGGTCGGGGCCAACGTCCTGACTTTC.

The chain joins TRBV12-3 or TRBV12-4 to TRBJ2-6; D is possibly TRBD1 (6 bases). With 1 base removed from V and 4 bases from J, the gap between germline ends came to 8 bases. The CDR3 loop spans 15 amino acids. CDR3 sequence (DNA): TGTGCCAGCAGTTTAGGGGGGCTCGGGGCCAACGTCCTGACTTTC. Translating it yields CASSLGGLGANVLTF.

This clonotype occurred many times. The chain couples TRBV4-2 to TRBJ2-1; TRBD2 matches at 8 bases. The CDR3 contains 15 residues. Germline V CDR1 and CDR2: LGHNA, YNFKEQ. V dropped 4 bases and J dropped 5; count of bases not matched to a gene: 7. The CDR3 sequence: CASSPGAGGNNEQFF. The CDR3 DNA reads TGTGCCAGCAGCCCGGGGGCGGGGGGAAACAATGAGCAGTTCTTC.

The chain uses TRBV20-1 and TRBJ1-2, with D possibly matching TRBD1 (6 bases). CDR1 and CDR2 (germline): DFQATT, SNEGSKA (reference sequence). The CDR3 spans 13 residues. Deletions cut 6 bases from V and 0 bases from J, with 11 bases between. The CDR3 here is CSASTGSNYGYTF. CDR3 bases: TGCAGTGCATCGACAGGTTCTAACTATGGCTACACCTTC.

As concerns this clonotype: A much larger clone is a single base away; this may be a read error. The chain links TRBV15 to TRBJ2-7; D gene uncertain. Germline V CDR1 and CDR2: LNHNV, YYDKDF (reference sequence). The CDR3 has 16 amino acids. This CDR3 is CVASRDRRSLLYEQYF. CDR3 coding DNA: TGTGTCGCCAGCAGAGATCGACGATCGCTGCTATACGAGCAGTACTTC.

This clonotype appeared a single time. The gene calls are TRBV7-9 and TRBJ2-1; perhaps TRBD2 as D (5 bases). Germline CDR1 SEHNR, CDR2 FQNEAQ (reference sequence). V was trimmed by 2 bases and J by 10 bases, leaving 9 bases between them. The CDR3 spans 12 residues. DNA for the CDR3: TGTGCCAGCAGCTTATTAAGCGGAGAGCAGTTCTTC. The encoded protein is CASSLLSGEQFF.

The rearrangement links TRBV7-3 to TRBJ2-6, with 8 bases that match TRBD1. Germline V gene data show CDR1 as SGHTA and CDR2 as FQGTGA. The CDR3 has 18 residues. With V trimmed by 5 bases and J by 0 bases, 9 bases remained unmatched. The CDR3 sequence: CASSKTGQASSGANVLTF. Here the CDR3 DNA reads TGTGCCAGCAGCAAAACGGGACAGGCCAGCTCTGGGGCCAACGTCCTGACTTTC. The variable domain in full, completed from reference TRBV7-3 and TRBJ2-6, reads GAGVSQTPSNKVTEKGKYVELRCDPISGHTALYWYRQSLGQGPEFLIYFQGTGAADDSGLPNDRFFAVRPEGSVSTLKIQRTERGDSAVYLCASSKTGQASSGANVLTFGAGSRLTVL.